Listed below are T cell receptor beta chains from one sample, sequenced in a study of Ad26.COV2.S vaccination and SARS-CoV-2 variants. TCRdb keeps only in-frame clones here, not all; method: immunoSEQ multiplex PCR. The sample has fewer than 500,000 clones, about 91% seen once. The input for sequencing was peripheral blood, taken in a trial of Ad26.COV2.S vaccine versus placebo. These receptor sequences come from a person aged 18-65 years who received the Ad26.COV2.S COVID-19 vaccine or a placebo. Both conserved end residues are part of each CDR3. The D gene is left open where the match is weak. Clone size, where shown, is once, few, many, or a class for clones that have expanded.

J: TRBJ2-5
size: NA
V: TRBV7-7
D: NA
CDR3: CASSLDLGPTETQYF
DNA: TGTGCCAGCAGCTTAGATTTAGGACCAACTGAGACCCAGTACTTC

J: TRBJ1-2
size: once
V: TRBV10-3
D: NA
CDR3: CAISRGTDPKRGYTF
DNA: TGTGCCATCAGCCGAGGGACGGATCCTAAGAGAGGCTACACCTTC

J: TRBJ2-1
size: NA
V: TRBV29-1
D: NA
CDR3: CSVGTRAYNEQFF
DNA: TGCAGCGTTGGGACGAGAGCCTACAATGAGCAGTTCTTC

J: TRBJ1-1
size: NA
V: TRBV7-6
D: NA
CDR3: CASSLAGGRMNTEAFF
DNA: TGTGCCAGCAGCTTAGCTGGCGGGAGGATGAACACTGAAGCTTTCTTT

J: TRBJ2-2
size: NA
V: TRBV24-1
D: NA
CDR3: CATSDLRESNTGELFF
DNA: TGTGCCACCAGTGATTTGCGAGAGTCGAACACCGGGGAGCTGTTTTTT

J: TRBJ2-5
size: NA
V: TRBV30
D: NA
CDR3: CAWTNSYQETQYF
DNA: TGTGCCTGGACCAACTCTTACCAAGAGACCCAGTACTTC

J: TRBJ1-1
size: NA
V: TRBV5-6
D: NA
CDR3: CASSFGRRTEAFF
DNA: TGTGCCAGCAGCTTTGGGAGGAGGACTGAAGCTTTCTTT

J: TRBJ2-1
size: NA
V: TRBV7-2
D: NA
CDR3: CASSPDASYNEQFF
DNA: TGTGCCAGCAGCCCGGACGCGTCCTACAATGAGCAGTTCTTC

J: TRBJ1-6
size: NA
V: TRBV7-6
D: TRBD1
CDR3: CASSPLTGGQSPLHF
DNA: TGTGCCAGCAGCCCTCTGACAGGGGGCCAGTCACCCCTCCACTTT

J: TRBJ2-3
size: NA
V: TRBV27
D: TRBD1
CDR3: CASRTDRGRGTDTQYF
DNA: TGTGCCAGCAGAACCGACAGGGGGAGGGGAACAGATACGCAGTATTTT

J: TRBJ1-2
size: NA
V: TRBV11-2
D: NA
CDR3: CASSLGPGSYGYTF
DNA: TGTGCCAGCAGCTTAGGACCCGGCTCATATGGCTACACCTTC

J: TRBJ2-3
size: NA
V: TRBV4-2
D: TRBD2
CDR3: CASSQDSSGGTDTQYF
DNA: TGTGCCAGCAGCCAAGATAGTAGCGGGGGAACAGATACGCAGTATTTT

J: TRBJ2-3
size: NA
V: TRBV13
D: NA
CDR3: CASSRGRGSTDTQYF
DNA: TGTGCCAGCAGCCGCGGGCGGGGCAGCACAGATACGCAGTATTTT

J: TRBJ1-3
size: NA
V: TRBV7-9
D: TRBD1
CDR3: CASRPPGTAGNTIYF
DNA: TGTGCCAGCAGGCCTCCCGGGACAGCTGGAAACACCATATATTTT

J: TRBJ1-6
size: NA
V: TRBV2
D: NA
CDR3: CASSEVGLGSPLHF
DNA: TGTGCCAGCAGTGAAGTGGGACTAGGCTCACCCCTCCACTTT

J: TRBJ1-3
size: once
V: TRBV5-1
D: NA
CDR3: CASSLSSGMLGNTIYF
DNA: TGCGCCAGCAGCCTCTCAAGTGGGATGCTAGGAAACACCATATATTTT

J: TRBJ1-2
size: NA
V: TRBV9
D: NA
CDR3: CASSVSEGGGYTF
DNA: TGTGCCAGCAGCGTAAGTGAGGGCGGTGGCTACACCTTC

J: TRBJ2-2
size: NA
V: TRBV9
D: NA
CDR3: CASSVNPGGEEAGELFF
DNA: TGTGCCAGCAGCGTAAACCCCGGGGGCGAAGAGGCCGGGGAGCTGTTTTTT

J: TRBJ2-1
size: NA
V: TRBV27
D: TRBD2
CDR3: CASSLSGGRALYNEQFF
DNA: TGTGCCAGCAGTTTATCTGGCGGGAGGGCCCTCTACAATGAGCAGTTCTTC

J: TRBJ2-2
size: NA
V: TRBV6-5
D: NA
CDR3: CASSYSLNTGELFF
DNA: TGTGCCAGCAGTTACTCGCTCAACACCGGGGAGCTGTTTTTT

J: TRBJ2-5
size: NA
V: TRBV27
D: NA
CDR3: CASARGKETQYF
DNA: TGTGCCAGCGCTCGAGGAAAAGAGACCCAGTACTTC

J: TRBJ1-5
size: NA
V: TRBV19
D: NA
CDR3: CASSILARVDNQPQHF
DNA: TGTGCCAGTAGTATATTAGCTAGGGTAGACAATCAGCCCCAGCATTTT

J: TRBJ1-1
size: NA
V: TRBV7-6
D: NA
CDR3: CASSLNNLNTEAFF
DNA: TGTGCCAGCAGCTTAAACAACTTGAACACTGAAGCTTTCTTT

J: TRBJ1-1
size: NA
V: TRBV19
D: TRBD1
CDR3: CASSIWTGFLNTEAFF
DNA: TGTGCCAGTAGTATCTGGACAGGCTTCCTGAACACTGAAGCTTTCTTT

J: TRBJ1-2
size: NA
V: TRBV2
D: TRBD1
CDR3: CASRGTGNYGYTF
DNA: TGTGCCAGCAGAGGGACAGGGAACTATGGCTACACCTTC

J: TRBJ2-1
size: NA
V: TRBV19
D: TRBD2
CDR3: CASSLLAGAQFF
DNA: TGTGCCAGTAGTCTGTTAGCGGGGGCTCAGTTCTTC

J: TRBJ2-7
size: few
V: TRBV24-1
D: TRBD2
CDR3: CATRIQLAGLPYEQYF
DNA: TGTGCCACCAGAATTCAGCTAGCGGGCCTACCCTACGAGCAGTACTTC

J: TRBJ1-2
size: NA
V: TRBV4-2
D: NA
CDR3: CASSQDRNANYGYTF
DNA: TGTGCCAGCAGCCAAGATCGAAACGCCAACTATGGCTACACCTTC